This T cell receptor beta chain was recovered during a study of T-cell reconstitution after alpha-beta-depleted transplantation in children. The authors prepared the TCRbeta library with unique molecular identifiers. MiXCR, applied by TCRdb to the PCR reads, yields one record per CDR3 protein. The sample has a few hundred thousand distinct CDR3 sequences, approximately 13% seen once; the top ten hold around 2.2%. With regard to this clonotype: Its matching antigen is unknown.

This CDR3 contains 15 residues. With 4 bases clipped from V and 7 bases from J, the junction kept 8 bases outside the gene matches. Germline CDR1 and CDR2: SGHRS and YFSETQ. Study observations and caveats: Some patients showed high day-60 TCRbeta diversity, which derived from surviving recipient T cells and thymic progenitors. It was newly produced T cells that mostly accounted for T-cell counts and diversity one year after transplant.

The sequences come from PBMCs, mostly from graft donor cells, collected 360 days after TCRalphabeta/CD19-depleted stem cell transplant. The chain is built from TRBV5-1 and TRBJ2-5; 12 nucleotides agree with TRBD1. The receptor's source is a male patient between 10 and 17 years old who had a stem cell transplant for acute myeloid leukemia, so the T cells may come from the graft donor. CDR3 sequence reads: CASSGTGGSIATQYF. The CDR3 DNA follows: TGCGCCAGCAGCGGGACAGGGGGCTCTATAGCGACCCAGTACTTC.